These T cell receptor beta chains were read from a single sample in a study of T cells in Graves' hyperthyroidism and ophthalmopathy. TCRdb redid the calling of the multiplex PCR reads with MiXCR, one entry per CDR3 protein. The sample holds a few hundred thousand distinct CDR3 sequences; 15% to 19% are singletons and the top ten take 25% to 35%. The sequenced sample consisted of blood. All receptors derive from a woman between 18 and 29 years old with Graves' hyperthyroidism that later progressed to Graves' ophthalmopathy. CDR3s include the opening cysteine and the closing phenylalanine or tryptophan.

v_call	cdr3_aa
TRBV25-1	CASSERARREAFF
TRBV19	CASSIGQAQETQYF
TRBV5-1	CASSLGQGAPDTQYF
TRBV28	CASSCDWPPYEQYF
TRBV10-1	CASSDGNEKLFF
TRBV28	CASSLTSGRAAETQYF
TRBV5-6	CASSFSTSGRAPDTQYF
TRBV29-1	CSVGTGRSYEQYF
TRBV19	CASSTRVSQETQYF
TRBV19	CASSLGVPDEQFF
TRBV28	CASSLKYEQYF
TRBV5-1	CASSSSGRADTQYF
TRBV10-3	CATAASGLDSSYNEQFF
TRBV2	CASIPGQGAAETQYF